The TCR beta chain under discussion was sequenced for a study of shared clonotypes between healthy human individuals. Findings and limits, study-wide: It was observed that 5% to 6% of naive CD4 clonotypes were shared across several donors. Read depth was anticipated to influence clonotype sharing among donors.

CDR1 and CDR2 from the germline V gene are MRHNA and SNTAGT. The CDR3 loop spans 14 amino acids. The V end was cut by 0 bases, the J end by 5 bases, with 7 bases between. Generated by immunoSEQ multiplex PCR, the TCRdb table keeps only in-frame clones and is missing some. The sample contains 100,000 to 120,000 clones, over 65% of which appear only once. There were only Caucasian adults among the donors, and all lived in Nashville, Tennessee. Comments on this clone: Its cognate antigen is unknown.

Sequencing was carried out using memory CD8+ T cells sorted from blood. Subset described: CD45RO+ cells pooled with CCR7-negative TemRA cells. V usage is TRBV6-4 and J usage is TRBJ2-2; no definite D call. The receptor was isolated from a young woman in good health. The CDR3 region has the DNA TGTGCCAGCAGTGACTCTCCGGGTACCGGGGAGCTGTTTTTT. Translating it yields CASSDSPGTGELFF.